Listed below are T cell receptor beta chains from one sample, sequenced in a study of blood T cell repertoires in COVID-19. Clones were read by immunoSEQ multiplex PCR, and TCRdb kept only the in-frame ones, dropping some. Seen here are around 180,000 clones, around 74% observed once, and the top ten hold 3%. The sample was peripheral blood. These TCRs come from a woman older than 75 with acute or convalescent COVID-19. CDR3s include the opening cysteine and the closing phenylalanine or tryptophan. A D gene is named only where the DNA matches it firmly.

CASTLAGNNEQFF | TGTGCCAGCACCCTAGCGGGCAACAATGAGCAGTTCTTC | TRBJ2-1 | TRBD2 | TRBV27
CASSQVLGSNQPQHF | TGCGCCAGCAGCCAGGTTCTAGGTAGCAATCAGCCCCAGCATTTT | TRBJ1-5 | - | TRBV4-3
CASSRGTGETYGYTF | TGTGCCAGCAGCCGCGGGACAGGTGAAACCTATGGCTACACCTTC | TRBJ1-2 | TRBD1 | TRBV3-1/TRBV3-2
CASSLVYQPQHF | TGTGCCAGCAGTTTAGTATATCAGCCCCAGCATTTT | TRBJ1-5 | - | TRBV28
CASSSVSGTTYNEQFF | TGTGCCAGCAGCTCAGTCTCGGGGACTACCTACAATGAGCAGTTCTTC | TRBJ2-1 | TRBD2 | TRBV7-2
CASSLSEDTEAFF | TGTGCCAGCAGCTTATCCGAGGACACTGAAGCTTTCTTT | TRBJ1-1 | - | TRBV11-1
CASGGREGAYEQYF | TGTGCCAGCGGGGGACGGGAGGGCGCCTACGAGCAGTACTTC | TRBJ2-7 | TRBD2 | TRBV7-2
CASSSGRVAADEQYF | TGTGCCAGCAGTTCGGGTAGGGTAGCGGCGGACGAGCAGTACTTC | TRBJ2-7 | - | TRBV27
CAWSQQGSDQPQHF | TGTGCCTGGAGTCAACAGGGGAGCGATCAGCCCCAGCATTTT | TRBJ1-5 | TRBD1 | TRBV30
CASSVAGQMISGYTF | TGTGCCAGCAGTGTAGCCGGACAGATGATTAGTGGCTACACCTTC | TRBJ1-2 | - | TRBV25-1
CASSKEGGRTNEKLFF | TGCGCCAGCAGCAAAGAAGGCGGGCGTACTAATGAAAAACTGTTTTTT | TRBJ1-4 | - | TRBV5-1
CASSRMTGFSGNTIYF | TGTGCCAGCAGCCGTATGACAGGGTTTTCTGGAAACACCATATATTTT | TRBJ1-3 | TRBD1 | TRBV7-8
CASSWDGRTTYEQYF | TGCGCCAGCAGCTGGGACGGGAGGACCACCTACGAGCAGTACTTC | TRBJ2-7 | TRBD2 | TRBV5-1